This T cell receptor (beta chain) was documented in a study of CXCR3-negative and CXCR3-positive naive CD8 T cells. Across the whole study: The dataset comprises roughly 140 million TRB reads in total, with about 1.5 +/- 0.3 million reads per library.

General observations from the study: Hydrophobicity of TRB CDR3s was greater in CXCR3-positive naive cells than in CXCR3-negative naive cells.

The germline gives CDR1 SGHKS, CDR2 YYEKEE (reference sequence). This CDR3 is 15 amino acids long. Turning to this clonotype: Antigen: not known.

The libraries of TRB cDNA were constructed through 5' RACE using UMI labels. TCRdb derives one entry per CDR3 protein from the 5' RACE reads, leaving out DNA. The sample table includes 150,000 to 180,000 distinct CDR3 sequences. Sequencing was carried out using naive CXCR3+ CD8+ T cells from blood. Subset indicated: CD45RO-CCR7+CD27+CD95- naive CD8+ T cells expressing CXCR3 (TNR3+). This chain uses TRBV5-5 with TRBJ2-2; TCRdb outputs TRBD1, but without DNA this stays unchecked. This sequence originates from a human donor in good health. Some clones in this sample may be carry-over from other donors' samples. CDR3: CASSATGFLTGELFF.